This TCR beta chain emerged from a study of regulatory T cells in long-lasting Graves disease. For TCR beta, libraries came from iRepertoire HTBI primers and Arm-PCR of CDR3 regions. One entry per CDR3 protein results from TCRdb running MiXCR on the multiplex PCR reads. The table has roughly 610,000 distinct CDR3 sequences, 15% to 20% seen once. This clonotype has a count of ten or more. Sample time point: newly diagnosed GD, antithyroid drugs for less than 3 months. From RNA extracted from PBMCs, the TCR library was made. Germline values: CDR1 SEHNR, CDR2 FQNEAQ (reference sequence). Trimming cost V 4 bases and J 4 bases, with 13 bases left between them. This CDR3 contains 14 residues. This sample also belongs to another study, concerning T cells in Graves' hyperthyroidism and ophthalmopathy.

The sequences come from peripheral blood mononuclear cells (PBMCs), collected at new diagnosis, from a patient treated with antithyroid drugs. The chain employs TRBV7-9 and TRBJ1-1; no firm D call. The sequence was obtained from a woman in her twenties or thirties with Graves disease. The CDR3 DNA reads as TGTGCCAGCAGCTCTATGATCGGGAGCACTGAAGCTTTCTTT. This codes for CASSSMIGSTEAFF.